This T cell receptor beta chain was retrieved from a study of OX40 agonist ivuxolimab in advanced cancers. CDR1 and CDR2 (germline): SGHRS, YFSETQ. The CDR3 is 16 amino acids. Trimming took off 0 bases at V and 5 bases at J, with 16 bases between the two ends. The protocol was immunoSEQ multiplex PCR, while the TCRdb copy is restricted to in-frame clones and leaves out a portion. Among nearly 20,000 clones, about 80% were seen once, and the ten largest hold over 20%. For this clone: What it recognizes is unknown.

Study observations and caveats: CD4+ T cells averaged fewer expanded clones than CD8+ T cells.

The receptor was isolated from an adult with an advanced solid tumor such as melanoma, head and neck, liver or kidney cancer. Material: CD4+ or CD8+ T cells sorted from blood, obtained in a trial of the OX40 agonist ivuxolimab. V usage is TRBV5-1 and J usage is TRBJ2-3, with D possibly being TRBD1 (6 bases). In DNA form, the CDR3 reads TGCGCCAGCAGCTTGGTGCATTCGCTACAGGGAGATACGCAGTATTTT. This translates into CASSLVHSLQGDTQYF.